This T cell receptor beta chain came from a study of ipilimumab plus nivolumab after autologous stem cell transplantation. Profiling relied on immunoSEQ multiplex PCR, and the TCRdb table lists in-frame clones only, not all of them. The table lists about 40,000 clones, nearly 95% of them singletons, with roughly 0.87% in the top ten. The V gene lost 3 bases and the J gene lost 4 bases, with 4 bases spanning the gap. In germline, CDR1 is MDHEN, CDR2 SYDVKM. The CDR3 contains 12 residues. Material: PBMCs, obtained in a trial of ipilimumab plus nivolumab as post-transplant consolidation. The receptor's source is a male donor with multiple myeloma. The gene calls are TRBV28 and TRBJ1-5; no firm D call. The CDR3 DNA is TGTGCCAGCAGTTTCTCAAATCAGCCCCAGCATTTT. This gives the protein CASSFSNQPQHF.